This record covers a single T cell receptor beta chain. What it binds is unknown. This sample was included in a study of early T cells in non-severe SARS-CoV-2 infection. At the level of the study: RNA in bulk from unsorted whole blood was sequenced, and chains were unpaired. Broader study findings: Anti-spike CD8 responses were favored in VDJdb matching, and private and CD4 specificities were missed.

Researchers attached unique molecular identifiers to individual cDNA molecules. TCRdb reprocessed the 5' RACE reads via MiXCR and lists one record per CDR3 protein. The sample consists of roughly 68,000 distinct CDR3 sequences, less than 5.5% of them appearing once. This CDR3 is 13 amino acids long. The V and J ends lost 4 bases and 7 bases, in that order; junction bases with no gene match: 3. Germline V lookup: CDR1 SGHTS, CDR2 YDEGEE. The chain recombines TRBV5-8 with TRBJ1-4, with 8 positions matching TRBD1. Source material: whole blood. This receptor was obtained from an adult who was a healthcare worker with PCR-confirmed SARS-CoV-2 infection or an uninfected control (not recorded which). The CDR3 DNA is TGTGCCAGCAGCGTAGGACAGGGTGAAAAACTGTTTTTT. Translated: CASSVGQGEKLFF.